The rows below give T cell receptor beta chains drawn from one sample of a study of cytomegalovirus exposure and HLA in healthy donors. Clones were sequenced by immunoSEQ multiplex PCR, and TCRdb holds only the in-frame ones, with some missing. The repertoire table contains some 110,000 clones. The sequenced sample consisted of PBMCs. These receptors all stem from a middle-aged man in good health and CMV-seropositive. CDR3s include the opening cysteine and the closing phenylalanine or tryptophan. A D gene is named only where the DNA matches it firmly.

TRBD2	15	TRBJ2-3	TRBV7-2	TGTGCCAGCAGCCGGGGACTAGCGAGCACAGATACGCAGTATTTT	CASSRGLASTDTQYF
NA	15	TRBJ2-7	TRBV6-5	TGTGCCAGCAGCCGAGTCGGACAGAGCATCTACGAGCAGTACTTC	CASSRVGQSIYEQYF
NA	14	TRBJ2-1	TRBV6-5	TGTGCCAGCAGTCGGGGGGCAGGGCTTAATGAGCAGTTCTTC	CASSRGAGLNEQFF
TRBD1	17	TRBJ1-1	TRBV23-1	TGCGCCAGCAGTCAAGCACCGGGACAGGGTAATAACACTGAAGCTTTCTTT	CASSQAPGQGNNTEAFF
TRBD1	14	TRBJ2-7	TRBV6-5	TGTGCCAGCAGGGGACAGGGGAGCTCCTACGAGCAGTACTTC	CASRGQGSSYEQYF
TRBD1	15	TRBJ2-1	TRBV11-3	TGTGCCAGCAGCTTAGGACAGGGGGAGAAAAATGAGCAGTTCTTC	CASSLGQGEKNEQFF
TRBD1	16	TRBJ1-1	TRBV10-3	TGTGCCATCAGTGAACTCCGGGACAGGGGGTACACTGAAGCTTTCTTT	CAISELRDRGYTEAFF
TRBD2	15	TRBJ2-7	TRBV27	TGTGCCAGCAGTTATAGCGGGAGCGGATCCTACGAGCAGTACTTC	CASSYSGSGSYEQYF
TRBD1	15	TRBJ1-5	TRBV27	TGTGCCAGCAGTTTTACAGGGGGGAGCAATCAGCCCCAGCATTTT	CASSFTGGSNQPQHF
TRBD2	13	TRBJ2-1	TRBV28	TGTGCCACCCGCGGGAGCTCCTACAATGAGCAGTTCTTC	CATRGSSYNEQFF
TRBD1	15	TRBJ1-5	TRBV9	TGTGCCAGCAGCCCAGGGGACAGGGAAAATCAGCCCCAGCATTTT	CASSPGDRENQPQHF
TRBD2	16	TRBJ2-2	TRBV2	TGTGCCAGCAACCGTCAGACTAGCGGGAGGGTCGGGGAGCTGTTTTTT	CASNRQTSGRVGELFF
TRBD2	18	TRBJ2-7	TRBV15	TGTGCCACCAGCAGAGATCTTAAGACTAGCGGGAGGATCTACGAGCAGTACTTC	CATSRDLKTSGRIYEQYF
TRBD1	16	TRBJ2-7	TRBV5-1	TGCGCCAGCAGCTCGACGATACAGGGGGGACCGAACGAGCAGTACTTC	CASSSTIQGGPNEQYF
NA	14	TRBJ2-7	TRBV25-1	TGTGCCAGCAGTACAGGAGTCCTCACCTACGAGCAGTACTTC	CASSTGVLTYEQYF
NA	13	TRBJ1-1	TRBV11-3	TGTGCCAGCAGCTTAGCAACGGGGTCTGAAGCTTTCTTT	CASSLATGSEAFF
TRBD1	15	TRBJ2-5	TRBV9	TGTGCCAGCAGCGTCGGGACAGCAGCTCAAGAGACCCAGTACTTC	CASSVGTAAQETQYF
TRBD1	17	TRBJ2-5	TRBV23-1	TGCGCCAGCAGCCAGGTCTTAGCGGACAGGGGAGGAGAGACCCAGTACTTC	CASSQVLADRGGETQYF
TRBD1	14	TRBJ1-1	TRBV5-8	TGTGCCAGCAGCTCCGGGACAGGGGGCACTGAAGCTTTCTTT	CASSSGTGGTEAFF
NA	11	TRBJ2-3	TRBV20-1	TGCAGTGCTAGGAGGGCAGATACGCAGTATTTT	CSARRADTQYF
TRBD2	15	TRBJ2-1	TRBV9	TGTGCCAGCAGGACCGGGACTAGCGCTGTCGATGAGCAGTTCTTC	CASRTGTSAVDEQFF
TRBD2	17	TRBJ2-1	TRBV28	TGTGCCAGCAGTTTAAACTTTCGGGCTAGCGGGAACAATGAGCAGTTCTTC	CASSLNFRASGNNEQFF
TRBD2	16	TRBJ2-5	TRBV9	TGTGCCAGCAGCGCAAGAGCCGCCAGCGGGAGTGAGACCCAGTACTTC	CASSARAASGSETQYF
NA	16	TRBJ2-2	TRBV28	TGTGCCAGCACTCCCCTGGGAGCGGGCAACACCGGGGAGCTGTTTTTT	CASTPLGAGNTGELFF
TRBD2	15	TRBJ2-3	TRBV9	TGTGCCAGCAGTGGACTAGCGGGCCGCCTAGATACGCAGTATTTT	CASSGLAGRLDTQYF
NA	13	TRBJ1-6	TRBV19	TGTGCCAGTAGACAGGGTTTTGATTCACCCCTCCACTTT	CASRQGFDSPLHF
TRBD2	20	TRBJ2-3	TRBV5-4	TGTGCCAGCAGCTCCAAACTAGCGGGAGGATCCTTGGTCGGTACAGATACGCAGTATTTT	CASSSKLAGGSLVGTDTQYF
NA	17	TRBJ2-7	TRBV15	TGTGCCACCAGCAGAGATCCGGGGCAGGGGTCGTCCTACGAGCAGTACTTC	CATSRDPGQGSSYEQYF
NA	14	TRBJ2-7	TRBV7-2	TGTGCCAGCAGCTTAGGGGAGTACAGCTACGAGCAGTACTTC	CASSLGEYSYEQYF
TRBD2	15	TRBJ2-1	TRBV10-1	TGCGCCAGCAGTGAGTCGACTCCGGGACTAAGCCAGCAGTTCTTC	CASSESTPGLSQQFF
TRBD1	15	TRBJ2-7	TRBV6-5	TGTGCCAGCAGTTTCATCTCGACAGGGGACTACGAGCAGTACTTC	CASSFISTGDYEQYF